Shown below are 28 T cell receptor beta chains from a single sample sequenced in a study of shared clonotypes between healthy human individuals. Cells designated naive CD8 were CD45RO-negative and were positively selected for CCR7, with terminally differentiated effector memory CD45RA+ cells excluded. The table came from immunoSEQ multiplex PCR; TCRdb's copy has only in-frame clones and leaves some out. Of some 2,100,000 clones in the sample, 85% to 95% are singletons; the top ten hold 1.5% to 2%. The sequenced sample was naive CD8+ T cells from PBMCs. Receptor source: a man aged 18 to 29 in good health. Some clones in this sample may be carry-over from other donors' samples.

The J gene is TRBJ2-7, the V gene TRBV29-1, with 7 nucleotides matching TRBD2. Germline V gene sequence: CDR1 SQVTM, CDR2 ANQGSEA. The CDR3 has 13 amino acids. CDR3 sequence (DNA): TGCAGTATTATGGGGGGGAGCTCCTACGAGCAGTACTTC. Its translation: CSIMGGSSYEQYF.

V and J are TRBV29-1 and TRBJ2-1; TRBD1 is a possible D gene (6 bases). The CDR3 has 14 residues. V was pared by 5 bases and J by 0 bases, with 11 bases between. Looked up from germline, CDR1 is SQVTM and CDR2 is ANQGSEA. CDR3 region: CSVLGGASYNEQFF. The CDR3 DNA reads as TGCAGCGTTCTTGGGGGCGCCTCCTACAATGAGCAGTTCTTC.

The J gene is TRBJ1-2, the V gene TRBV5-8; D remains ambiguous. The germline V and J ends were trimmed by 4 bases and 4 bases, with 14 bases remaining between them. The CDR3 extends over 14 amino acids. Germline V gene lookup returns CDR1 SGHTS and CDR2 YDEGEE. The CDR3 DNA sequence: TGTGCCAGCAGCCAGGAGGGCTTATCCTATGGCTACACCTTC. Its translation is CASSQEGLSYGYTF.

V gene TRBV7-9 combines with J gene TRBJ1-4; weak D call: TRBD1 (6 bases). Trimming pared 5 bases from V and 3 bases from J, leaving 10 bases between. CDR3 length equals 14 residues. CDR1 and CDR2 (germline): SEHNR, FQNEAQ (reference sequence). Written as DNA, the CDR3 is TGTGCCAGCAGCACAGGGTGGGCTAATGAAAAACTGTTTTTT. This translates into CASSTGWANEKLFF.

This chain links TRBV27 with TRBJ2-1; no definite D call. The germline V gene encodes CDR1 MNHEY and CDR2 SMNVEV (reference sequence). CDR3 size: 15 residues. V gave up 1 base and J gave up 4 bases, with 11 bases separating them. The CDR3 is CASSLYGSRYNEQFF. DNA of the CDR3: TGTGCCAGCAGTTTATATGGCAGCCGATACAATGAGCAGTTCTTC.

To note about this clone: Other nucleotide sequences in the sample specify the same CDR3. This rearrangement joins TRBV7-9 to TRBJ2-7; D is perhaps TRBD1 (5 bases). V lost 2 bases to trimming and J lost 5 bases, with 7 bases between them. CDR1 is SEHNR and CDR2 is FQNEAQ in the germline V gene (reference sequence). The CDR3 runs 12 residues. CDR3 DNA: TGTGCCAGCAGCTTACAGGGTAACGAGCAGTACTTC. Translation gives CASSLQGNEQYF.

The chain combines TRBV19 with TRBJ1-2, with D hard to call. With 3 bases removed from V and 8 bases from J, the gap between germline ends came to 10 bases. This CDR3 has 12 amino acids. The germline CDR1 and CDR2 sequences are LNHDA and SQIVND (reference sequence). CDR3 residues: CASSIQRRGYTF. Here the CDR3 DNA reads TGTGCCAGTAGTATTCAGCGGCGGGGCTACACCTTC.

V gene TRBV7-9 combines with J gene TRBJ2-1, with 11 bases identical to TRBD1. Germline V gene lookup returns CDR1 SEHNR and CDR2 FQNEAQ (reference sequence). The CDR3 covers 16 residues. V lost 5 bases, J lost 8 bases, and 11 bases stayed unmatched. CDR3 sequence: CASSQSRDRGYDEQFF. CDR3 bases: TGTGCCAGCAGCCAGTCCCGGGACAGGGGGTACGATGAGCAGTTCTTC.

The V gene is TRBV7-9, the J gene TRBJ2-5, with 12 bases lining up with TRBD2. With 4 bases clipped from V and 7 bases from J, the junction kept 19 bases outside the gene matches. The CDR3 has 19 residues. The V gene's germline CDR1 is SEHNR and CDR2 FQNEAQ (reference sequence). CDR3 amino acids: CASSSLSGTSGPQGGTQYF. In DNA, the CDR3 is TGTGCCAGCAGCTCCTTGAGTGGGACTAGCGGGCCTCAGGGCGGGACCCAGTACTTC.

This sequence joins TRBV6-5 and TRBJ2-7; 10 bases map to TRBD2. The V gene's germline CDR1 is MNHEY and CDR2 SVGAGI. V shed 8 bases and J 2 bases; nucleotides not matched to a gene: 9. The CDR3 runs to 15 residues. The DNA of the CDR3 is TGTGCCAGCGCTCATCGAGCGGGAGGGGCCTACGAGCAGTACTTC. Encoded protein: CASAHRAGGAYEQYF.

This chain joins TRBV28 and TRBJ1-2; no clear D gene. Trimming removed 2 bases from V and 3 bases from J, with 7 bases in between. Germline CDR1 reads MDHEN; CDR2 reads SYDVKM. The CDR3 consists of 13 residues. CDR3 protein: CASSLNTDYGYTF. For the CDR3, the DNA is TGTGCCAGCAGTTTAAACACGGACTATGGCTACACCTTC.

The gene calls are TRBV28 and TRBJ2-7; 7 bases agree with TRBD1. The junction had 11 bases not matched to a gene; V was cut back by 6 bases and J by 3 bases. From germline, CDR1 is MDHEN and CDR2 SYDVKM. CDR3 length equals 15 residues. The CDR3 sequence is CASSFWGTAVYEQYF. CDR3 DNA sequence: TGTGCCAGCAGCTTTTGGGGGACAGCTGTCTACGAGCAGTACTTC.

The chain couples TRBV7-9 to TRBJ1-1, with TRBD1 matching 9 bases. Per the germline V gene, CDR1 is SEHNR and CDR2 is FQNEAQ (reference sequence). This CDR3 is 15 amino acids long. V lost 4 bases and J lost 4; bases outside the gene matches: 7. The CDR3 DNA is TGTGCCAGCAGCTCCGCAACAGGGGGCATCACTGAAGCTTTCTTT. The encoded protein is CASSSATGGITEAFF. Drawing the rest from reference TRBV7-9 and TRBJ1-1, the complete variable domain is DTGVSQNPRHKITKRGQNVTFRCDPISEHNRLYWYRQTLGQGPEFLTYFQNEAQLEKSRLLSDRFSAERPKGSFSTLEIQRTEQGDSAMYLCASSSATGGITEAFFGQGTRLTVV.

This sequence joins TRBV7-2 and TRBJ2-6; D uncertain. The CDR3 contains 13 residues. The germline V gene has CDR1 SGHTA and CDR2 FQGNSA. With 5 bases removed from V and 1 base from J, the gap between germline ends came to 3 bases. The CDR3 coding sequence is TGTGCCAGCAGCCCGTCTGGGGCCAACGTCCTGACTTTC. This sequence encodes CASSPSGANVLTF.

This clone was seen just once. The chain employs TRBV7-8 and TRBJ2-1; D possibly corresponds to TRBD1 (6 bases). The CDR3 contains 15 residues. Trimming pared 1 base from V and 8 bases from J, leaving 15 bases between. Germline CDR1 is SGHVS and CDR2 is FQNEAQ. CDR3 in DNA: TGTGCCAGCAGCTTAGGGGAGAGAGGGGGAGATGAGCAGTTCTTC. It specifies CASSLGERGGDEQFF.

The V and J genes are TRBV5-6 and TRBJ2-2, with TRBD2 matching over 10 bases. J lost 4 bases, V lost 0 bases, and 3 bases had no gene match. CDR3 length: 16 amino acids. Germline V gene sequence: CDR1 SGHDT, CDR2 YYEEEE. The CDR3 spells CASSLGLAGVTGELFF. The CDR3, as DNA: TGTGCCAGCAGCTTGGGCCTAGCGGGGGTCACCGGGGAGCTGTTTTTT.

The CDR3 is CASSLGSTATNEKLFF. The CDR3 DNA sequence: TGTGCCAGCAGCTTGGGTTCTACAGCAACTAATGAAAAACTGTTTTTT. J is TRBJ1-4 and V is TRBV5-5; D is unclear. This CDR3 is built from 16 residues. Germline V gene data show CDR1 as SGHKS and CDR2 as YYEKEE (reference sequence). V was trimmed by 0 bases and J by 0 bases, leaving 9 bases between them.

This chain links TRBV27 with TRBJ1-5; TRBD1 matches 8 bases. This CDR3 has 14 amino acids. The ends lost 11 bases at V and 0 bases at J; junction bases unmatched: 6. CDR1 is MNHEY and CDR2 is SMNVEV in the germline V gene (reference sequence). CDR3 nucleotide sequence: TGTGCCTCCGGGGACAGGACTAGCAATCAGCCCCAGCATTTT. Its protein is CASGDRTSNQPQHF.

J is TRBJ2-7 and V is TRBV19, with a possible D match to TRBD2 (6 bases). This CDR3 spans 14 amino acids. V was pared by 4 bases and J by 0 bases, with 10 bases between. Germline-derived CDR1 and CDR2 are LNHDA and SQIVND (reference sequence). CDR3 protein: CASSTFGGSYEQYF. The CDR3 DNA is TGTGCCAGTAGTACCTTCGGGGGCTCCTACGAGCAGTACTTC.

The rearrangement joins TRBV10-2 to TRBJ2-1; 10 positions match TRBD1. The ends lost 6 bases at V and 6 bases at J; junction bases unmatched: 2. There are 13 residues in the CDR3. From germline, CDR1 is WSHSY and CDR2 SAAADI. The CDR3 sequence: CASRDRGFNEQFF. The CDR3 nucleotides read TGCGCCAGCAGGGACAGGGGGTTCAATGAGCAGTTCTTC.

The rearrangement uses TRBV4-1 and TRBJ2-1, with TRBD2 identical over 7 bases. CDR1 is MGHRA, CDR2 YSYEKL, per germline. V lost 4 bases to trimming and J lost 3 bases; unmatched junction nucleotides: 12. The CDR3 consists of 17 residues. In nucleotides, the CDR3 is TGCGCCAGCAGCCTAAGGGGAGGGCGGGACCGCTACAATGAGCAGTTCTTC. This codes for CASSLRGGRDRYNEQFF.

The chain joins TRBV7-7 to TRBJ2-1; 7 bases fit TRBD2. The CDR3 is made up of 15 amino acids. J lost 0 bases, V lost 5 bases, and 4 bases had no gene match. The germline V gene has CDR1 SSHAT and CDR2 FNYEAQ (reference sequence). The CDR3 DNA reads TGTGCCAGCAGCCAGGGACTAAGCTCCTACAATGAGCAGTTCTTC. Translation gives CASSQGLSSYNEQFF.

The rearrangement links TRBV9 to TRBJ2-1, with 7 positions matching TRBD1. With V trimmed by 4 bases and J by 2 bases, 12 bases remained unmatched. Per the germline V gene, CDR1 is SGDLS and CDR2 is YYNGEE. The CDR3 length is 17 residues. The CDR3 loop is CASSPHWGTATYNEQFF. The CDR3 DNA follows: TGTGCCAGCAGCCCTCATTGGGGGACAGCTACCTACAATGAGCAGTTCTTC.

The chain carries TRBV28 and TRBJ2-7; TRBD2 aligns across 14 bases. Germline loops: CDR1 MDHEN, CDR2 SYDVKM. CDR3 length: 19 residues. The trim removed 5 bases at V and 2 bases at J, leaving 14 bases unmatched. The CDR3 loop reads CASSLPGTSGSLRTYEQYF. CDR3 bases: TGTGCCAGCAGTCTACCCGGGACTAGCGGGAGTTTGAGAACCTACGAGCAGTACTTC.

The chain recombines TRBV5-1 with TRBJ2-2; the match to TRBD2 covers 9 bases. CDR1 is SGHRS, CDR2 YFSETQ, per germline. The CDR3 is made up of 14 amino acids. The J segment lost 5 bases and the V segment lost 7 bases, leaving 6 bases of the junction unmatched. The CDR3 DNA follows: TGCGCCAGCTTAGGTAGCGGGAGTACCGGGGAGCTGTTTTTT. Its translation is CASLGSGSTGELFF.

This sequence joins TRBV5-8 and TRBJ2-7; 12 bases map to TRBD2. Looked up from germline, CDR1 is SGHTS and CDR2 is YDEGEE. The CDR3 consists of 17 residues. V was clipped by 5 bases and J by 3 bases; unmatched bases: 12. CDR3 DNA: TGTGCCAGCAGGTACCAGACTAGCGGGAGACCCTTCTACGAGCAGTACTTC. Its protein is CASRYQTSGRPFYEQYF.

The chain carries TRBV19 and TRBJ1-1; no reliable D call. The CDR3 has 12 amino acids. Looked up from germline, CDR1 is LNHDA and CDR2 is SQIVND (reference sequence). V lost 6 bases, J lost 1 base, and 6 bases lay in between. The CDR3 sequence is CASRFENTEAFF. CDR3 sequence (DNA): TGTGCCAGTAGGTTCGAGAACACTGAAGCTTTCTTT.

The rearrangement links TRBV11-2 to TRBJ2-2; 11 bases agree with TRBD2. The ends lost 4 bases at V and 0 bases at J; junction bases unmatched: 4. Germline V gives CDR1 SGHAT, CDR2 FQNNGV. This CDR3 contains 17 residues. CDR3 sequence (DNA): TGTGCCAGCAGCTACGAACTAGCGGGGGCGAACACCGGGGAGCTGTTTTTT. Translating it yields CASSYELAGANTGELFF.